This paragraph covers one T cell receptor beta chain sequence. Its antigen specificity is not known. No base quality values were provided; no much bigger clone lies one nucleotide off. This specimen comes from a study of blood T cell repertoires in COVID-19 (dated by TCRdb to 2020 to 2022). About the full investigation: The collaborator samples originated in the United States, Italy and Spain and spanned the acute and convalescent phases of COVID-19. The prospective study material was composed of cDNA or gDNA derived from T cells, B-cell-depleted T cells, or PBMCs. The dataset comprised deeply sampled blood TCRbeta repertoires from subjects exposed to, actively infected with, or recovered from COVID-19. The repertoires were released in a freely available public database intended as a resource for research on the immune response to SARS-CoV-2. The samples were drawn from the first 160 participants of the ongoing ImmuneRACE study and from over a thousand subjects provided by 6 global collaborators. Nearly every sample came with metadata listing a de-identified subject ID, COVID-19 status, age in years and sex. HLA class I and class II types, where available, came from metadata supplied by the sample provider rather than from assay-based typing.

Results and caveats for the whole study, not just this receptor: Clinical and demographic metadata were provided uncurated, with the amount varying by source and participant.

Each collaborating institution followed its own protocols to collect whole blood in K2EDTA tubes. For TCRbeta analysis, collaborators shipped samples as frozen whole blood, isolated PBMCs, or DNA extracted from either of those sample types. Taken from cysteine to phenylalanine, the CDR3 has 17 residues. Only the CDR3 DNA is retained, 51 bases long and in frame from the first base. Sequences LNHDA (CDR1) and SQIVND (CDR2) are obtained from the germline V gene (reference sequence). Ends trimmed: V by 7 bases, J by 0 bases; bases unmatched to a gene: 11. The immunoSEQ Assay, a bias-controlled multiplex PCR, was used to amplify TCRbeta CDR3 regions from genomic DNA. The original pipeline was this. Nucleated cell counts per sample were estimated from amplification of reference gene primers within the assay. Sequence reads were collapsed and filtered to measure the absolute abundance of every unique TCRbeta CDR3 rearrangement. Productive Simpson clonality was computed per sample as the square root of Simpson's diversity index over productive rearrangements. TCRdb limited this immuneACCESS table to in-frame rearrangements with V and J called. A share of clones is missing; checked studies link under half to unresolved V genes, and the rest is unexplained. V and J calls plus clone size are reproduced from that table; the DNA served to infer D and trimming. Within this sample are around 150,000 clones, with approximately 81% of them counted one time only. The ten largest clones capture 2.5% to 4% of the sample.

The V gene is TRBV19 and the J gene is TRBJ1-3; TRBD1 matches 8 bases in the middle. Sequenced sample: peripheral blood. The receptor was isolated from a human donor with acute or convalescent COVID-19. The donor label of this sample is uncertain. The nucleotide sequence is TGTGCCAGTATGCAGGGGGCGTCTCTTCTCTCTGGAAACACCATATATTTT. Translated, this is CASMQGASLLSGNTIYF.